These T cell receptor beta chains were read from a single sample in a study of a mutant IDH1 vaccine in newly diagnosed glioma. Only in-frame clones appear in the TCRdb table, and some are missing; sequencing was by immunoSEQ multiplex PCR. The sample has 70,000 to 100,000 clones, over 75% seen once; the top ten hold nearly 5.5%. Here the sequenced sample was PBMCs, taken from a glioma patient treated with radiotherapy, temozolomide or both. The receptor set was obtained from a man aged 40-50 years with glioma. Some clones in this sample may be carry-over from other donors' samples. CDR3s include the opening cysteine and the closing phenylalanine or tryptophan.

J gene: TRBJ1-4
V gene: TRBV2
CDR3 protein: CASTRQKAVGEKLFF

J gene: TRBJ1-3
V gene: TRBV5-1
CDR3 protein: CASSLGGKGSGNTIYF

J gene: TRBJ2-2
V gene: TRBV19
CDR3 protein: CASSYTGTGYVGELFF

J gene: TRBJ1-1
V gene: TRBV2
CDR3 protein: CASSPWGLNTEAFF

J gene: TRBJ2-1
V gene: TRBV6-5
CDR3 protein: CASRPSGGKNEQFF

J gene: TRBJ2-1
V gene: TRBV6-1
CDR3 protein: CASSVGGVNEQFF

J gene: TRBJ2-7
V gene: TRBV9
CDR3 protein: CASSVGLSPYEQYF

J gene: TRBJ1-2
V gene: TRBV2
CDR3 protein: CASSSGPPAVVEGYTF

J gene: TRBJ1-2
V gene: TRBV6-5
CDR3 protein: CASSYSAGQYGYTF

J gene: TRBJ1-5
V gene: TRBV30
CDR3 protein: CAWSVGSRNQPQHF

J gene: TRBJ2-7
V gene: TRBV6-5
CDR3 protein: CASSYGDSDEQYF

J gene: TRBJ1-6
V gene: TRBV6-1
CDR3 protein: CASSEAKPYNSPLHF

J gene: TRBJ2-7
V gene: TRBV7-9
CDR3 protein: CASSLESYEQYF

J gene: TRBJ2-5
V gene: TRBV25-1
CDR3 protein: CAAGRVGETQYF

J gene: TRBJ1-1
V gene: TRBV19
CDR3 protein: CASSPGRTLDAFF

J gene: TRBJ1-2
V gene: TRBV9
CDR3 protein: CASSAPTGFYGYTF

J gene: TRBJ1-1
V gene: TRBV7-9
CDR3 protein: CASTGDRRAFF

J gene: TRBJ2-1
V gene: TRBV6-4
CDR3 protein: CASSDTGSSYNEQFF